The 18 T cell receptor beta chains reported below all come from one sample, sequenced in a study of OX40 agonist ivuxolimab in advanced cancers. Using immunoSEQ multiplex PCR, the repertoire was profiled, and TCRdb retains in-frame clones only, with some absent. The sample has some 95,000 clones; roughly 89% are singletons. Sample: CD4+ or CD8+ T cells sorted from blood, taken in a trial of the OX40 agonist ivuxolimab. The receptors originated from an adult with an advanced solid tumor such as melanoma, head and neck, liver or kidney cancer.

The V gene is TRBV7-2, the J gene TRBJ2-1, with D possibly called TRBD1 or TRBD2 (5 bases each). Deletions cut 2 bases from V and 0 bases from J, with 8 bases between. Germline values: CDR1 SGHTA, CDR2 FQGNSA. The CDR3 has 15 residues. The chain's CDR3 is CASSLMRGSYNEQFF. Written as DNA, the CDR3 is TGTGCCAGCAGCTTAATGAGGGGCTCCTACAATGAGCAGTTCTTC.

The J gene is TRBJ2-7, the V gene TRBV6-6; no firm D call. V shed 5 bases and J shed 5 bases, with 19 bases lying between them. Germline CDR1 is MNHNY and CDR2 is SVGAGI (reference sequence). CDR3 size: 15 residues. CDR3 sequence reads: CASSHPPLGINEQYF. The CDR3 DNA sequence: TGTGCCAGCAGTCACCCCCCACTGGGGATCAACGAGCAGTACTTC.

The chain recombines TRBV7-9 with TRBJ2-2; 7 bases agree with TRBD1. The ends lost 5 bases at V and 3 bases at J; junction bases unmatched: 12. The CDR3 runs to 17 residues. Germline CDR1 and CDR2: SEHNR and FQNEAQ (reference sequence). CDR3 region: CASSPLDRFRDTGELFF. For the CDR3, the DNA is TGTGCCAGCAGCCCCCTGGACAGGTTTCGCGACACCGGGGAGCTGTTTTTT.

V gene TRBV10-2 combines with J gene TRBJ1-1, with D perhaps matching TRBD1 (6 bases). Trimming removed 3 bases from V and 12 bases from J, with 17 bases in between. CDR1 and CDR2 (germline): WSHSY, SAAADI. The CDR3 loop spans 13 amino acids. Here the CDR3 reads CASSDDGGGSTFF. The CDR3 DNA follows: TGCGCCAGCAGTGATGATGGGGGCGGTTCGACTTTCTTT.

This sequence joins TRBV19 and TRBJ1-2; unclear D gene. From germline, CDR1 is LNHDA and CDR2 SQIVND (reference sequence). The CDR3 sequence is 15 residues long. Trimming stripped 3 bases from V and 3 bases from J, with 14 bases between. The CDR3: CASSIIGVGHYGYTF. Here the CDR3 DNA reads TGTGCCAGTAGTATCATTGGGGTTGGGCACTATGGCTACACCTTC.

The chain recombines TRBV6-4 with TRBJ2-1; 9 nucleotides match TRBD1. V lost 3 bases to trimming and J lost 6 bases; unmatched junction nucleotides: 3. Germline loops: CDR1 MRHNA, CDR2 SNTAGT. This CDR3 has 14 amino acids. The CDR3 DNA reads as TGTGCCAGCAGTGAACAGGGGGCAAGCAATGAGCAGTTCTTC. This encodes CASSEQGASNEQFF.

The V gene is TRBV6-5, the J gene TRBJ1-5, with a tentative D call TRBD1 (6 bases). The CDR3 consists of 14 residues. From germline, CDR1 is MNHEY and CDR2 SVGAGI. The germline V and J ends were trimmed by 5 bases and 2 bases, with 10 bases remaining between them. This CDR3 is CASSKQGGNQPQHF. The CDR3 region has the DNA TGTGCCAGCAGTAAACAGGGTGGCAATCAGCCCCAGCATTTT.

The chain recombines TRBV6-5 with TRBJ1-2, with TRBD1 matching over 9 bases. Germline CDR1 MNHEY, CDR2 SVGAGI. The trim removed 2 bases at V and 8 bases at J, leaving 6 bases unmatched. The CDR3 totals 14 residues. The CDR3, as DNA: TGTGCCAGCAGTTACGGGGACAGGGCGGGAGGCTACACCTTC. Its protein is CASSYGDRAGGYTF.

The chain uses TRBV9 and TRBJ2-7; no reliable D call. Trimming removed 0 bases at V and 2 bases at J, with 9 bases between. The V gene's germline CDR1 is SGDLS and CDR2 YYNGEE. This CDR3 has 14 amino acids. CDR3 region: CASSVDTAPYEQYF. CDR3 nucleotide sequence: TGTGCCAGCAGCGTAGATACCGCTCCCTACGAGCAGTACTTC.

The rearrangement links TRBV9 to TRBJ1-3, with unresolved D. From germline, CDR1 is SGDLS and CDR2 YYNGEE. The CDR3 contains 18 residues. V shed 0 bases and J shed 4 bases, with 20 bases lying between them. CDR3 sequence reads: CASSVGEGAEKRGNTIYF. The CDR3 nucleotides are TGTGCCAGCAGCGTAGGGGAGGGCGCGGAGAAAAGAGGAAACACCATATATTTT. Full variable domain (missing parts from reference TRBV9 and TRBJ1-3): DSGVTQTPKHLITATGQRVTLRCSPRSGDLSVYWYQQSLDQGLQFLIQYYNGEERAKGNILERFSAQQFPDLHSELNLSSLELGDSALYFCASSVGEGAEKRGNTIYFGEGSWLTVV.

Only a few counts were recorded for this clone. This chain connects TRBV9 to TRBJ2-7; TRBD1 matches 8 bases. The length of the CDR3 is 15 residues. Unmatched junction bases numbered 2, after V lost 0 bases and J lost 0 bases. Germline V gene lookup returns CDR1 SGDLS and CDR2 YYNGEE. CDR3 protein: CASSVEQGVSYEQYF. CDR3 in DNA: TGTGCCAGCAGCGTAGAACAGGGGGTCTCCTACGAGCAGTACTTC.

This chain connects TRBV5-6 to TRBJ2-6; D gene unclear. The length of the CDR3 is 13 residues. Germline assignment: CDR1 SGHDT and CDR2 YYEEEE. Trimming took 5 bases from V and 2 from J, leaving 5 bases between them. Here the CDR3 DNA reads TGTGCCAGCAGATCACCTGGGGCCAACGTCCTGACTTTC. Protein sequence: CASRSPGANVLTF.

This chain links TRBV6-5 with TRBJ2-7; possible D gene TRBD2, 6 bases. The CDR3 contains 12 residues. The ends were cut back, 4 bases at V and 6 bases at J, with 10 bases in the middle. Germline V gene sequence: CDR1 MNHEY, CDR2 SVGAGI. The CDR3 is CASSSDGGEQYF. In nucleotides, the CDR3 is TGTGCCAGCAGTTCCGACGGGGGCGAGCAGTACTTC.

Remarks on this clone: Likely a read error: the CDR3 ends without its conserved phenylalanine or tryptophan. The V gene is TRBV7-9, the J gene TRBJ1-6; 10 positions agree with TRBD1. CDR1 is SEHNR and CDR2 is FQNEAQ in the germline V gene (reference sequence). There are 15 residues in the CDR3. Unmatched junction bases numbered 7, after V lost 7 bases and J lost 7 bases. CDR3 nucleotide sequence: TGTGCCAGCACTCCCGGGACAGGGGTCAATTCACCCCTCCACCTT. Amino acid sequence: CASTPGTGVNSPLHL.

Here the CDR3 reads CASSRLETGSSGEQYF. The DNA for the CDR3 is TGCGCCAGCAGTCGGCTCGAGACAGGGTCCTCGGGCGAGCAGTACTTC. J is TRBJ2-7 and V is TRBV4-1; 7 positions match TRBD1. Per germline, CDR1 MGHRA and CDR2 YSYEKL. J was trimmed by 6 bases and V by 6 bases; bases with no gene match: 17. The length of the CDR3 is 16 residues.

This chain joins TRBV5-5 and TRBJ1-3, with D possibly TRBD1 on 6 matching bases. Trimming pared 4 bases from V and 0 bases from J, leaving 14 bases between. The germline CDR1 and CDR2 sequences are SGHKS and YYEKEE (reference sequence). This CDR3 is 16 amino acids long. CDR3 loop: CASSTSGTRSGNTIYF. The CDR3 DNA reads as TGTGCCAGCAGCACCAGCGGGACACGCTCTGGAAACACCATATATTTT.

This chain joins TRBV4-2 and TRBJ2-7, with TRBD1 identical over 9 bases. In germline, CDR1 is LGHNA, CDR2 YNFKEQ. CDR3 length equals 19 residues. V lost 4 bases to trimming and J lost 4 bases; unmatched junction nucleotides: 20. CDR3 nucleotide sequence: TGTGCCAGCAGCCTCAAGGAGACGGGACAGGGTCAGATTACATACGAGCAGTACTTC. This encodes CASSLKETGQGQITYEQYF.

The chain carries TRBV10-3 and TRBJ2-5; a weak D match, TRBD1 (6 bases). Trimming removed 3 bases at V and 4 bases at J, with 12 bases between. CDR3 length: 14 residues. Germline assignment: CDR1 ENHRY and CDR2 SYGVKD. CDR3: CAISEQGKSETQYF. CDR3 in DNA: TGTGCCATCAGTGAACAGGGTAAATCAGAGACCCAGTACTTC.